Shown below are 25 T cell receptor beta chains from a single sample sequenced in a study of OX40 agonist ivuxolimab in advanced cancers. Sequencing was performed with immunoSEQ multiplex PCR; in TCRdb, only in-frame clones are kept and a portion is missing. This table holds tens of thousands of clones, about 83% found once. The sequenced sample was CD4+ or CD8+ T cells sorted from blood, obtained in a trial of the OX40 agonist ivuxolimab. These receptors all stem from an adult with an advanced solid tumor such as melanoma, head and neck, liver or kidney cancer.

This clone appeared a single time. The chain is built from TRBV6-5 and TRBJ1-5; D is uncertain. The CDR3 consists of 12 residues. Trimming pared 4 bases from V and 3 bases from J, leaving 4 bases between. Germline CDR1 is MNHEY and CDR2 is SVGAGI. CDR3 sequence reads: CASSLDNQPQHF. CDR3 sequence (DNA): TGTGCCAGCAGTTTAGACAATCAGCCCCAGCATTTT.

The chain couples TRBV6-1 to TRBJ2-7; 13 nucleotides align to TRBD2. The CDR3 totals 19 residues. From germline, CDR1 is MNHNS and CDR2 SASEGT. The V segment lost 3 bases and the J segment 0 bases; nucleotides outside the gene matches: 11. For the CDR3, the DNA is TGTGCCAGCAGTGAGGGGACTAGCGGGACGGGACCCTACTCCTACGAGCAGTACTTC. Translation: CASSEGTSGTGPYSYEQYF.

V and J are TRBV27 and TRBJ2-7, with 8 positions matching TRBD1. The J segment lost 6 bases and the V segment lost 5 bases, leaving 12 bases of the junction unmatched. This CDR3 contains 15 residues. Germline V lookup: CDR1 MNHEY, CDR2 SMNVEV (reference sequence). The CDR3 is CASSRQGAIEAEQYF. The DNA of the CDR3 is TGTGCCAGCAGTCGGCAGGGGGCTATAGAAGCCGAGCAGTACTTC.

The chain's CDR3 is CASSETGGRDGYTF. The CDR3 region has the DNA TGTGCCAGCAGTGAAACAGGGGGCCGCGATGGCTACACCTTC. The rearrangement joins TRBV2 to TRBJ1-2; 9 bases map to TRBD1. Germline assignment: CDR1 SNHLY and CDR2 FYNNEI. This CDR3 has 14 amino acids. The ends lost 2 bases at V and 6 bases at J; junction bases unmatched: 4.

This chain joins TRBV5-4 and TRBJ1-5; no definite D call. The CDR3 is 13 amino acids. V dropped 0 bases and J dropped 5 bases, with 6 bases sitting between them. Germline CDR1 and CDR2: SGHNT and YYREEE (reference sequence). CDR3 coding DNA: TGTGCCAGCAGCTTGGCCGGAGATCAGCCCCAGCATTTT. This encodes CASSLAGDQPQHF. Combining the CDR3 with reference TRBV5-4 and TRBJ1-5 gives the whole variable domain ETGVTQSPTHLIKTRGQQVTLRCSSQSGHNTVSWYQQALGQGPQFIFQYYREEENGRGNFPPRFSGLQFPNYSSELNVNALELDDSALYLCASSLAGDQPQHFGDGTRLSIL.

The chain recombines TRBV18 with TRBJ1-5; TRBD1 matches at 10 bases. V lost 2 bases and J lost 6; bases outside the gene matches: 16. The germline gives CDR1 KGHSH, CDR2 LQKENI. This CDR3 has 19 amino acids. The CDR3 is CASSPDRGRRGVSGQPQHF. The CDR3 DNA follows: TGTGCCAGCTCACCAGACAGGGGGCGCCGGGGTGTAAGCGGTCAGCCCCAGCATTTT.

The chain is built from TRBV11-1 and TRBJ2-1; TRBD2 aligns across 8 bases. The trim removed 0 bases at V and 3 bases at J, leaving 4 bases unmatched. The germline V gene has CDR1 SGHAT and CDR2 FQDESV (reference sequence). The CDR3 spans 16 residues. CDR3 loop: CASSLATSGFYNEQFF. The CDR3 nucleotides are TGTGCCAGCAGCTTAGCCACTAGCGGCTTCTACAATGAGCAGTTCTTC.

The rearrangement uses TRBV14 and TRBJ2-1; D is uncertain. The CDR3 sequence is 13 residues long. Per germline, CDR1 SGHDN and CDR2 FVKESK. With 3 bases removed from V and 0 bases from J, the gap between germline ends came to 3 bases. The CDR3 DNA sequence: TGTGCCAGCAGCCACGACTCCTACAATGAGCAGTTCTTC. This gives the protein CASSHDSYNEQFF. The whole variable domain, filled in from reference TRBV14 and TRBJ2-1, reads EAGVTQFPSHSVIEKGQTVTLRCDPISGHDNLYWYRRVMGKEIKFLLHFVKESKQDESGMPNNRFLAERTGGTYSTLKVQPAELEDSGVYFCASSHDSYNEQFFGPGTRLTVL.

The chain recombines TRBV6-1 with TRBJ1-2; 7 nucleotides match TRBD1. Germline trimming cut 7 bases from V and 7 bases from J; bases unmatched to any gene: 6. The CDR3 is made up of 12 amino acids. Germline assignment: CDR1 MNHNS and CDR2 SASEGT. DNA of the CDR3: TGTGCCAGCACCCTGACAGGGAGTGGCTACACCTTC. Its protein product is CASTLTGSGYTF.

The chain uses TRBV2 and TRBJ2-5, with D possibly TRBD1 on 6 matching bases. The CDR3 is 13 amino acids. From germline, CDR1 is SNHLY and CDR2 FYNNEI. Trimming removed 5 bases from V and 1 base from J, with 8 bases in between. The DNA of the CDR3 is TGTGCCAGCAGTACAGGGTTCCAAGAGACCCAGTACTTC. Residues: CASSTGFQETQYF.

The V and J genes are TRBV7-2 and TRBJ2-7; 9 bases agree with TRBD2. Germline loops: CDR1 SGHTA, CDR2 FQGNSA. Unmatched junction bases numbered 7, after V lost 1 base and J lost 0 bases. CDR3 size: 17 residues. The CDR3 DNA reads TGTGCCAGCAGCTTAGGCCTAGCGGGAAGATCCTCCTACGAGCAGTACTTC. This sequence encodes CASSLGLAGRSSYEQYF. The full variable domain, rest sourced from reference TRBV7-2 and TRBJ2-7, is GAGVSQSPSNKVTEKGKDVELRCDPISGHTALYWYRQSLGQGLEFLIYFQGNSAPDKSGLPSDRFSAERTGGSVSTLTIQRTQQEDSAVYLCASSLGLAGRSSYEQYFGPGTRLTVT.

V is TRBV30 and J is TRBJ2-7, with D maybe TRBD2 (5 bases). This CDR3 spans 14 amino acids. Per the germline V gene, CDR1 is GTSNPN and CDR2 is SVGIG (reference sequence). The V end was cut by 2 bases, the J end by 0 bases, with 11 bases between. The CDR3 loop is CAWSPPEASYEQYF. In DNA, the CDR3 is TGTGCCTGGAGTCCCCCGGAGGCCTCCTACGAGCAGTACTTC.

The chain is built from TRBV9 and TRBJ2-2; 8 positions match TRBD1. The CDR3 is made up of 15 amino acids. Germline V CDR1 and CDR2: SGDLS, YYNGEE. J was trimmed by 5 bases and V by 3 bases; bases with no gene match: 6. The CDR3 loop reads CASSAQGAGTGELFF. The CDR3 region has the DNA TGTGCCAGCAGCGCCCAGGGGGCTGGGACCGGGGAGCTGTTTTTT. The whole variable domain, filled in from reference TRBV9 and TRBJ2-2, reads DSGVTQTPKHLITATGQRVTLRCSPRSGDLSVYWYQQSLDQGLQFLIQYYNGEERAKGNILERFSAQQFPDLHSELNLSSLELGDSALYFCASSAQGAGTGELFFGEGSRLTVL.

This clone came up once. The chain couples TRBV2 to TRBJ1-1; tentative D call: TRBD1 (6 bases). The CDR3 covers 14 residues. In germline, CDR1 is SNHLY, CDR2 FYNNEI. V was clipped by 3 bases and J by 4 bases, with 12 bases between them. CDR3 sequence: CASSEVTGLTEAFF. The DNA for the CDR3 is TGTGCCAGCAGTGAGGTTACAGGGCTCACTGAAGCTTTCTTT.

This chain uses TRBV19 with TRBJ1-1; D is uncertain. The CDR3 runs to 13 residues. V was clipped by 8 bases and J by 1 base, with 11 bases between them. Looked up from germline, CDR1 is LNHDA and CDR2 is SQIVND (reference sequence). The CDR3 nucleotides are TGTGCCAGTTCCGACACAGCGAACACTGAAGCTTTCTTT. It encodes CASSDTANTEAFF.

CDR3 loop: CASSPPGTAHEKLFF. The DNA for the CDR3 is TGTGCCAGCAGTCCCCCCGGGACAGCTCATGAAAAACTGTTTTTT. This chain joins TRBV7-9 and TRBJ1-4; the match to TRBD1 covers 7 bases. This CDR3 region has 15 residues. Germline V gene lookup returns CDR1 SEHNR and CDR2 FQNEAQ (reference sequence). V dropped 6 bases and J dropped 6; count of bases not matched to a gene: 10.

V gene TRBV7-9 combines with J gene TRBJ1-2, with 7 bases matching TRBD1. The germline V gene has CDR1 SEHNR and CDR2 FQNEAQ (reference sequence). The trim removed 5 bases at V and 4 bases at J, leaving 4 bases unmatched. This CDR3 is 13 amino acids long. CDR3 DNA sequence: TGTGCCAGCAGCCCACAGGGGATCTATGGCTACACCTTC. This encodes CASSPQGIYGYTF.

The chain carries TRBV5-6 and TRBJ1-1; D remains ambiguous. V lost 1 base, J lost 11 bases, and 21 bases lay in between. CDR1 and CDR2 from the germline V gene are SGHDT and YYEEEE. The CDR3 totals 15 residues. The CDR3 here is CASSLRSALIGRAFF. CDR3 bases: TGTGCCAGCAGCTTGCGTTCAGCTTTGATTGGGAGGGCTTTCTTT.

This clone showed up just a few times. The V gene is TRBV2, the J gene TRBJ1-5; tentatively, D is TRBD1 (5 bases). This CDR3 has 14 residues. Germline CDR1 and CDR2: SNHLY and FYNNEI. V dropped 2 bases and J dropped 7 bases, with 12 bases sitting between them. CDR3 DNA sequence: TGTGCCAGCAGTGAACAGGGCCGAGGACAGCCCCAGCATTTT. Residues: CASSEQGRGQPQHF.

J is TRBJ2-3 and V is TRBV30, with a possible D match to TRBD1 (5 bases). This CDR3 is built from 18 residues. V lost 0 bases and J lost 1, with 20 bases in between. Germline V CDR1 and CDR2: GTSNPN, SVGIG (reference sequence). In DNA, the CDR3 is TGTGCCTGGAGTGTAGAAAGGGCCAACCTCAGGGGCACAGATACGCAGTATTTT. Translating gives CAWSVERANLRGTDTQYF.

This clone was detected a few times. CDR3 region: CASSQVSRQGAEKLFF. In DNA, the CDR3 is TGCGCCAGCAGCCAAGTCTCGCGGCAGGGAGCAGAAAAACTGTTTTTT. The chain is built from TRBV4-1 and TRBJ1-4; tentative D call: TRBD1 (5 bases). The V gene lost 1 base and the J gene lost 8 bases, with 17 bases spanning the gap. The CDR3 spans 16 residues. The V gene's germline CDR1 is MGHRA and CDR2 YSYEKL.

The CDR3 spells CASSKDTNSPLHF. The CDR3 nucleotides are TGTGCCAGCAGCAAAGACACTAATTCACCCCTCCACTTT. The V call is TRBV11-2, the J call TRBJ1-6; no reliable D call. There are 13 residues in the CDR3. Trimming pared 5 bases from V and 6 bases from J, leaving 8 bases between. The germline gives CDR1 SGHAT, CDR2 FQNNGV.

The genes are TRBV19 and TRBJ1-2, with D tentatively TRBD1 (5 bases). Germline V gives CDR1 LNHDA, CDR2 SQIVND (reference sequence). V dropped 11 bases and J dropped 9 bases, with 19 bases sitting between them. The CDR3 covers 12 residues. CDR3 bases: TGTGCCTCCGATGCGGGGACTATGCGCTACACCTTC. This gives the protein CASDAGTMRYTF.

V is TRBV5-5 and J is TRBJ2-7, with D maybe TRBD1 (6 bases). Trimming removed 0 bases from V and 0 bases from J, with 10 bases in between. Germline values: CDR1 SGHKS, CDR2 YYEKEE (reference sequence). The CDR3 contains 15 residues. The CDR3 is CASSLVGTPSYEQYF. CDR3 in DNA: TGTGCCAGCAGCTTGGTCGGGACACCCTCCTACGAGCAGTACTTC. Full variable domain (rest looked up from reference TRBV5-5 and TRBJ2-7): DAGVTQSPTHLIKTRGQQVTLRCSPISGHKSVSWYQQVLGQGPQFIFQYYEKEERGRGNFPDRFSARQFPNYSSELNVNALLLGDSALYLCASSLVGTPSYEQYFGPGTRLTVT.

This chain connects TRBV15 to TRBJ2-3; TRBD2 agrees at 11 bases. V gave up 0 bases and J gave up 3 bases; unmatched junction bases: 20. Germline CDR1 and CDR2: LNHNV and YYDKDF (reference sequence). CDR3 size: 22 residues. This chain's CDR3 is CATSRETSGSLWPREMTDTQYF. The DNA for the CDR3 is TGTGCCACCAGCAGAGAAACTAGCGGGAGTCTTTGGCCCCGGGAAATGACAGATACGCAGTATTTT.